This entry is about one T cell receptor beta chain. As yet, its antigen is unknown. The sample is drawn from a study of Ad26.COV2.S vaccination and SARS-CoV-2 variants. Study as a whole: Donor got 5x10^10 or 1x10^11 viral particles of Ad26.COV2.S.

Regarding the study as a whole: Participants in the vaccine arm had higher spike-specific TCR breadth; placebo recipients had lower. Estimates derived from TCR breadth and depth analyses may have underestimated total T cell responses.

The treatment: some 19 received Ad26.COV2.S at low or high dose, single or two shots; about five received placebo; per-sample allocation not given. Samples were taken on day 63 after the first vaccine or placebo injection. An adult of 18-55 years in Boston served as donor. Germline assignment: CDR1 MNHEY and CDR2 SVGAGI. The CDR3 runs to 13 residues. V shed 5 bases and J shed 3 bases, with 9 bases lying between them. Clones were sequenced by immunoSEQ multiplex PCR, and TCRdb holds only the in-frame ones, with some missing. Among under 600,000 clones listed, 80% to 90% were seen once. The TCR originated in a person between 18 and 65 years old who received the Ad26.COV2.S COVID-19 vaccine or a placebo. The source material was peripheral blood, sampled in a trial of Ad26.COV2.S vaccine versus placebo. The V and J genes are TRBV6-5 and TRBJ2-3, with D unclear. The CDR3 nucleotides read TGTGCCAGCAGTAGAGTGGGGACAGATACGCAGTATTTT. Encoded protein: CASSRVGTDTQYF.